This T cell receptor beta chain was sequenced during a study of blood T cell repertoires in COVID-19. In the study's own analysis: It was from reference gene primer amplification that nucleated cell counts were estimated. This table comes from immunoSEQ multiplex PCR, and its TCRdb copy is limited to in-frame clones, with some not included. V and J calls and clone size are given by that table; D and trimming were obtained from the DNA. The table has tens of thousands of clones, about 91% seen once. The CDR3 runs 16 residues. Germline V gene data show CDR1 as SEHNR and CDR2 as FQNEAQ (reference sequence). The trim removed 5 bases at V and 3 bases at J, leaving 5 bases unmatched.

The receptor's source is an older woman with active or convalescent COVID-19. V and J are TRBV7-9 and TRBJ2-3, with TRBD2 matching over 13 bases. Source material: peripheral blood. For the CDR3, the DNA is TGTGCCAGCAGCCTTAGGACTAGCGGGAGTACAGATACGCAGTATTTT. Translation gives CASSLRTSGSTDTQYF.